The present T cell receptor beta chain was sequenced within a study of shared clonotypes between healthy human individuals. Study-wide results and limits: The represented genetic and exposure-history diversity was limited by the small number of donors.

Each cell subset's genomic DNA was divided evenly among several immunoSEQ plates. An approximately 200 ng quantity of DNA, 30,000 to 35,000 T cell genomes, went into the sorted-subset replicate PCRs. TCRdb keeps only in-frame clones here, not all; method: immunoSEQ multiplex PCR. In the table there are roughly 400,000 clones, about 96% of which are singletons. About this clone itself: Antigen specificity is unknown.

Input material: memory CD8+ T cells sorted from blood. Subset reported: CD45RO+ cells pooled with CCR7-negative TemRA cells. The sequence came from a man aged 25 to 45 in good health.

CDR3 sequence reads: CASSSGRNSSTDTQYF. The DNA for the CDR3 is TGTGCCAGCAGTAGCGGGAGGAACTCTAGCACAGATACGCAGTATTTT. V gene TRBV21-1 combines with J gene TRBJ2-3; the D call TRBD2 from the table was never checked on the DNA. TRBV21-1 is reported as a pseudogene. The CDR3 consists of 16 residues.